This T cell receptor (beta chain) was identified during a study of cytomegalovirus exposure and HLA in healthy donors. About this clone: Antigen: not known.

CDR3 length: 18 amino acids. Germline V gene sequence: CDR1 KGHSH, CDR2 LQKENI. Trimming took 3 bases from V and 6 from J; bases not matched to a gene: 15. The study ran its PCR with 60 Vbeta and 13 Jbeta primers. Under the authors' procedure: About 9.9 million shared chains were among around 80 million unique TCR beta chains counted in a later analysis. Profiled with immunoSEQ multiplex PCR; TCRdb holds only in-frame clones, not every one. Clonal size and the V and J genes are those of that table, whereas D and trimming came from the DNA. Here the sample spans some 250,000 clones, roughly 80% being singletons. Whole-study findings and limits: As confirmed in vitro, three CMV-associated chains were specific for CMV antigens.

The J gene is TRBJ1-2, the V gene TRBV18; 11 bases are a match to TRBD1. This sequence was found in a woman in her forties in good health and CMV-seropositive. Sequencing was carried out using PBMCs. CDR3 nucleotides: TGTGCCAGCTCACCTACCCTCTCCCGGGGACAGGGGGACGATGGCTACACCTTC. This sequence encodes CASSPTLSRGQGDDGYTF.